This TCR beta chain was obtained from a study of metastatic and nonmetastatic thyroid tumors (dated by TCRdb to the early 2020s). For context, the study as a whole: The researchers compared repertoires between peripheral blood samples and tumor or nodule tissue samples from patients with malignant or benign thyroid disease.

At the junction V is shortened by 0 bases and J by 0 bases, with 7 bases in between. CDR1 and CDR2 are read off the germline V gene (reference sequence) as LGHDT and YNNKEL. The CDR3 goes from the cysteine to the phenylalanine over 15 residues. The kept DNA is CDR3 alone, 45 bases in frame from the first base. Before undergoing thyroid surgery, none of the patients had been given any kind of treatment. Using T-cell receptor beta sequencing, the study looked back at clinical samples from patients collected from about 2012 to 2018. General findings and caveats noted by the study authors: TCR beta diversity was reported as significantly higher in malignant tumors than in benign nodules, in both blood and tumor samples.

The method was PCR. For sequencing, an Illumina HiSeq 4000 was employed. High-throughput sequencing was used to profile the TCR beta-chain CDR3 region of every patient. On the authors' methods: Drawing on CDR3 differences between clinicopathological groups, the researchers built a classifier meant to tell apart patients with distant-metastatic papillary thyroid cancer. The Shannon index was used to assess repertoire diversity, and the Morisita-Horn index was used to assess tumor-blood repertoire similarity. TCRdb passed the public sequencing reads through fastp at Q25 and MiXCR, retaining productive beta sequences. These V and J calls originate from TCRdb's pipeline instead of the authors' own analysis. The sample table shows 45,000 to 50,000 clones, and around 25% are seen once. The ten largest clonotypes hold more than 3% of the sample. This clone was recorded at least ten times. No antigen is known for it. Per-nucleotide qualities are absent, and no much larger clonotype sits a single base away.

The receptor comes from a male donor with papillary thyroid cancer or a benign thyroid nodule (not recorded which). Some clones in this sample may be carry-over from other donors' samples. Sequenced material: blood. The rearranged chain carries TRBV3-1 and TRBJ2-3, with the D gene uncertain. The nucleotides are TGTGCCAGCAGCCAAGATAGGATGAGCACAGATACGCAGTATTTT. Its protein product is CASSQDRMSTDTQYF.